The 9 T cell receptor beta chains presented below share a single source sample, sequenced in a study of graft-versus-host responses after intestinal transplantation. The assay was immunoSEQ multiplex PCR, and TCRdb's table has in-frame clones only and misses some. Of about 98,000 clones in the sample, roughly 86% were seen once. This sample comprised PBMCs, obtained 255 days after intestinal transplant. The receptor source for this set is a human patient who received an intestinal transplant, so some T cells may come from the graft donor.

The genes are TRBV4-3 and TRBJ1-2; D remains unclear. The germline gives CDR1 LGHNA, CDR2 YSLEER. Trimming cost V 4 bases and J 6 bases, with 12 bases left between them. The CDR3 has 13 amino acids. The CDR3 loop is CASSPASGDGYTF. CDR3 sequence (DNA): TGCGCCAGCAGCCCCGCGTCGGGTGATGGCTACACCTTC.

The gene calls are TRBV4-3 and TRBJ1-5; 7 nucleotides agree with TRBD1. V dropped 0 bases and J dropped 4; count of bases not matched to a gene: 6. Germline V gene data show CDR1 as LGHNA and CDR2 as YSLEER. The CDR3 totals 16 residues. The DNA of the CDR3 is TGCGCCAGCAGCCAAGAACTGGGACAGATAAATCAGCCCCAGCATTTT. Translated: CASSQELGQINQPQHF.

The chain joins TRBV6-1 to TRBJ2-3, with TRBD2 as a possible D gene (5 bases). V dropped 0 bases and J dropped 5 bases, with 15 bases sitting between them. CDR1 is MNHNS and CDR2 is SASEGT in the germline V gene. The length of the CDR3 is 16 residues. The chain's CDR3 is CASSEAFEGEGDTQYF. CDR3 in DNA: TGTGCCAGCAGTGAAGCGTTTGAGGGAGAAGGAGATACGCAGTATTTT.

The chain has TRBV4-1 and TRBJ2-1; D uncertain. Germline loops: CDR1 MGHRA, CDR2 YSYEKL. The CDR3 runs to 13 residues. V was clipped by 0 bases and J by 5 bases, with 5 bases between them. The CDR3 region has the DNA TGCGCCAGCAGCCAAGATTCTAACAATGAGCAGTTCTTC. Amino acid sequence: CASSQDSNNEQFF.

This chain links TRBV5-1 with TRBJ2-7, with D possibly matching TRBD1 (6 bases). Germline-derived CDR1 and CDR2 are SGHRS and YFSETQ. The CDR3 is 12 residues long. The V and J ends lost 2 bases and 9 bases respectively, with 12 bases between them. CDR3 sequence: CASSLTGSGQYF. The CDR3 nucleotides are TGCGCCAGCAGCTTAACAGGGTCGGGGCAGTACTTC.

The chain carries TRBV5-4 and TRBJ2-2; D perhaps matches TRBD1 (5 bases). V was clipped by 2 bases and J by 2 bases, with 10 bases between them. Per germline, CDR1 SGHNT and CDR2 YYREEE (reference sequence). The CDR3 is 15 amino acids. CDR3: CASSFFRDNTGELFF. In DNA form, the CDR3 reads TGTGCCAGCAGCTTCTTCAGGGATAACACCGGGGAGCTGTTTTTT.

The chain links TRBV6-5 to TRBJ1-6; no firm D call. The germline V and J ends were trimmed by 7 bases and 0 bases, with 4 bases remaining between them. Germline V lookup: CDR1 MNHEY, CDR2 SVGAGI. The CDR3 extends over 13 amino acids. This chain's CDR3 is CASTNSYNSPLHF. The CDR3 nucleotides read TGTGCCAGCACTAACTCCTATAATTCACCCCTCCACTTT.

The chain employs TRBV7-2 and TRBJ2-6; tentatively, D is TRBD2 (5 bases). The CDR3 sequence is 15 residues long. Germline V gene sequence: CDR1 SGHTA, CDR2 FQGNSA. V lost 2 bases and J 0 bases, leaving 5 bases between the germline ends. This CDR3 is CASSLRDSGANVLTF. The CDR3 coding sequence is TGTGCCAGCAGCTTACGGGACTCTGGGGCCAACGTCCTGACTTTC.

This sequence joins TRBV11-2 and TRBJ2-3; either TRBD1 or TRBD2 may supply D (5 bases each). This CDR3 is 13 amino acids long. CDR1 and CDR2 (germline): SGHAT, FQNNGV. Trimming took off 5 bases at V and 5 bases at J, with 11 bases between the two ends. The CDR3 loop reads CASSLGDGDTQYF. CDR3 sequence (DNA): TGTGCCAGCAGCCTAGGGGACGGAGATACGCAGTATTTT. Variable domain in full (rest from reference TRBV11-2 and TRBJ2-3): EAGVAQSPRYKIIEKRQSVAFWCNPISGHATLYWYQQILGQGPKLLIQFQNNGVVDDSQLPKDRFSAERLKGVDSTLKIQPAKLEDSAVYLCASSLGDGDTQYFGPGTRLTVL.